This section outlines one T cell receptor beta chain sequence together with its context. Its specificity is unknown. This entry is derived from a study of response to subunit inactivated influenza vaccine. The study, taken as a whole, reports: Seasonal influenza vaccination, on each occasion, was suggested by the authors to recruit few new T cells.

TCRdb passed the RT-PCR reads through MiXCR, listing each CDR3 protein once. The sample contains hundreds of thousands of distinct CDR3 sequences, 12% of which appear only once. Trimming cost V 2 bases and J 7 bases, with 12 bases left between them. The CDR3 is 14 amino acids. The chain recombines TRBV12-3 or TRBV12-4 with TRBJ1-5, with a possible D match to TRBD1 (6 bases). The sequenced sample was PBMCs from blood, obtained on the day of vaccination. This receptor was taken from a man in his fifties or sixties who received an inactivated influenza vaccine. CDR3 amino acids: CASSLNRAGQPQHF. The CDR3 coding sequence is TGTGCCAGCAGTTTAAACAGGGCGGGCCAGCCCCAGCATTTT.